A single sample is the source of the 11 T cell receptor beta chains below, sequenced in a study of cytomegalovirus exposure and HLA in healthy donors. A multiplex PCR was run with 60 Vbeta primers and 13 Jbeta primers. Profiling relied on immunoSEQ multiplex PCR, and the TCRdb table lists in-frame clones only, not all of them. Of 100,000 to 150,000 clones listed, about 74% are singletons. The sample taken for sequencing was PBMCs. Receptors originate from a man in his forties in good health and CMV-seropositive.

The J gene is TRBJ2-3, the V gene TRBV5-1; D is unclear. V shed 1 base and J shed 2 bases, with 5 bases lying between them. CDR3 size: 13 residues. Germline assignment: CDR1 SGHRS and CDR2 YFSETQ. The CDR3 coding sequence is TGCGCCAGCAGCTTGTCCTCCACAGATACGCAGTATTTT. Translation gives CASSLSSTDTQYF.

The chain carries TRBV23-1 and TRBJ2-1, with a possible D match to TRBD1 (7 bases). TRBV23-1 is marked as an open reading frame, function uncertain. V was cut by 0 bases and J by 4 bases, with 19 bases left in between. This CDR3 is built from 18 residues. CDR3 sequence: CASSQSRPTGRGYNEQFF. The CDR3 bases are TGCGCCAGCAGTCAATCCCGCCCGACAGGGCGGGGTTACAATGAGCAGTTCTTC.

The chain joins TRBV4-2 to TRBJ1-2; D gene uncertain. CDR3 length: 15 residues. Trimming pared 0 bases from V and 3 bases from J, leaving 11 bases between. Per the germline V gene, CDR1 is LGHNA and CDR2 is YNFKEQ. The CDR3 DNA follows: TGTGCCAGCAGCCAAGAGATAGAACGGTACTATGGCTACACCTTC. It is translated as CASSQEIERYYGYTF.

This chain links TRBV5-1 with TRBJ2-1; 15 positions match TRBD2. Germline CDR1 SGHRS, CDR2 YFSETQ. CDR3 length equals 17 residues. V shed 4 bases, J shed 0 bases, and the junction held 2 bases outside the gene matches. The CDR3 DNA reads as TGCGCCAGCAGCGAGGGACTAGCGGGGGGCTCCTACAATGAGCAGTTCTTC. Its translation: CASSEGLAGGSYNEQFF. Full variable domain (missing parts from reference TRBV5-1 and TRBJ2-1): KAGVTQTPRYLIKTRGQQVTLSCSPISGHRSVSWYQQTPGQGLQFLFEYFSETQRNKGNFPGRFSGRQFSNSRSEMNVSTLELGDSALYLCASSEGLAGGSYNEQFFGPGTRLTVL.

This CDR3 reads CASSLETSGGPGDTQYF. CDR3 DNA sequence: TGCGCCAGCAGCCTGGAGACTAGCGGGGGCCCCGGGGATACGCAGTATTTT. The rearrangement uses TRBV5-1 and TRBJ2-3; TRBD2 agrees at 12 bases. V was clipped by 4 bases and J by 6 bases; unmatched bases: 12. Germline CDR1 reads SGHRS; CDR2 reads YFSETQ. The CDR3 totals 17 residues.

This sequence joins TRBV19 and TRBJ1-5; D is perhaps TRBD1 (5 bases). The ends were cut back, 5 bases at V and 7 bases at J, with 15 bases in the middle. The CDR3 sequence is 14 residues long. From germline, CDR1 is LNHDA and CDR2 SQIVND (reference sequence). CDR3 bases: TGTGCCAGTAGTGGAGGGCAGGGTGCCCAGCCCCAGCATTTT. Translated, it gives CASSGGQGAQPQHF.

The rearrangement links TRBV6-5 to TRBJ1-1; 7 nucleotides match TRBD1. This CDR3 spans 13 amino acids. Trimming took 5 bases from V and 4 from J; bases not matched to a gene: 4. From germline, CDR1 is MNHEY and CDR2 SVGAGI. For the CDR3, the DNA is TGTGCCAGCAGTCGACAGGGAGGCACTGAAGCTTTCTTT. Translated: CASSRQGGTEAFF.

J is TRBJ1-1 and V is TRBV6-5; 7 bases are shared with TRBD1. The CDR3 runs to 15 residues. With 0 bases clipped from V and 4 bases from J, the junction kept 5 bases outside the gene matches. The V gene's germline CDR1 is MNHEY and CDR2 SVGAGI. CDR3 sequence (DNA): TGTGCCAGCAGTTACTCGGCAGGGGGTGGCACTGAAGCTTTCTTT. It codes for CASSYSAGGGTEAFF.

A note on this clone: A read error may account for a junction end that differs from germline. The rearrangement uses TRBV6-1 and TRBJ2-1; 7 bases map to TRBD1. CDR1 is MNHNS, CDR2 SASEGT, per germline. CDR3 length equals 12 residues. The CDR3 loop reads CASSNQDRSCVF. The CDR3 DNA is TGTGCCAGCAGTAATCAGGACAGGTCTTGTGTCTTC.

The chain recombines TRBV18 with TRBJ2-3, with D hard to call. Germline V gene data show CDR1 as KGHSH and CDR2 as LQKENI. This CDR3 is built from 14 residues. Trimming stripped 0 bases from V and 7 bases from J, with 11 bases between. The CDR3 DNA follows: TGTGCCAGCTCACCACCGAATTCTGGCCATACGCAGTATTTT. This translates into CASSPPNSGHTQYF.

J is TRBJ1-2 and V is TRBV29-1; possibly TRBD1 for D (5 bases). Per the germline V gene, CDR1 is SQVTM and CDR2 is ANQGSEA. Trimming pared 4 bases from V and 1 base from J, leaving 7 bases between. This CDR3 has 12 amino acids. CDR3 sequence reads: CSVGGDNYGYTF. Here the CDR3 DNA reads TGCAGCGTTGGGGGGGATAACTATGGCTACACCTTC.